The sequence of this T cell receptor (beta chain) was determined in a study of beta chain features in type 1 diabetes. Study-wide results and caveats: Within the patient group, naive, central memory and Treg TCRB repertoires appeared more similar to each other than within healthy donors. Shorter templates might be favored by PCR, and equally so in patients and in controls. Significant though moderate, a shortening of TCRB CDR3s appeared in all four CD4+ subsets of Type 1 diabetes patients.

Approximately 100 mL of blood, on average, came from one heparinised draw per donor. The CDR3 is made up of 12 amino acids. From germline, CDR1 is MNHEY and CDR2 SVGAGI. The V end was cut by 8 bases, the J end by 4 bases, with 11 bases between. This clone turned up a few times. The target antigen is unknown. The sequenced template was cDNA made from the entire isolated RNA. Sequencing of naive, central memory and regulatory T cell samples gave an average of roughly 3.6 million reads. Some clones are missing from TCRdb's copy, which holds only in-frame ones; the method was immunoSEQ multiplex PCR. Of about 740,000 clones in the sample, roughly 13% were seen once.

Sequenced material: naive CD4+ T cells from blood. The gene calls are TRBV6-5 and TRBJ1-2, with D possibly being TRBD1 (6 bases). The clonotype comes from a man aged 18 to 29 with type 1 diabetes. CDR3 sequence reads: CASRTVGYGYTF. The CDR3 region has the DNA TGTGCCAGCCGGACAGTTGGCTATGGCTACACCTTC.